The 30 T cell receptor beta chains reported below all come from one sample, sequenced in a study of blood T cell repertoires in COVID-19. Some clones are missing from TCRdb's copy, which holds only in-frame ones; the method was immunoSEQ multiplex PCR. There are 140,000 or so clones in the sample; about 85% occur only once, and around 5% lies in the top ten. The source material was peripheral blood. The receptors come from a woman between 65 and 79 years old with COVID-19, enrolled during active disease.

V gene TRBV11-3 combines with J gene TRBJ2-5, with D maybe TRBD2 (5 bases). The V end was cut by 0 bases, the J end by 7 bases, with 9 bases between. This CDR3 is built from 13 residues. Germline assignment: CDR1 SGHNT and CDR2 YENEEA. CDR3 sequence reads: CASSLEPEGTQYF. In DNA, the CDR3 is TGTGCCAGCAGCTTAGAGCCCGAGGGGACCCAGTACTTC.

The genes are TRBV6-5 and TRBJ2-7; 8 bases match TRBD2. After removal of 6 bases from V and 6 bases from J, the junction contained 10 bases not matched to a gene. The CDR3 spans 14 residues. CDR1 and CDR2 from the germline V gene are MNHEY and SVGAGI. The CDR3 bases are TGTGCCAGCAGGCCCCCGGGACTAGGGAGCGAGCAGTACTTC. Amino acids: CASRPPGLGSEQYF.

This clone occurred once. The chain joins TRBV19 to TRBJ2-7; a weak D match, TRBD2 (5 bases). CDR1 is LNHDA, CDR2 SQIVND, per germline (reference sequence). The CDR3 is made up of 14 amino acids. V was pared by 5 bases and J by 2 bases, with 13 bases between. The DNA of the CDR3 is TGTGCCAGTAGTCCCCTAGCTACGGCCTACGAGCAGTACTTC. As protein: CASSPLATAYEQYF.

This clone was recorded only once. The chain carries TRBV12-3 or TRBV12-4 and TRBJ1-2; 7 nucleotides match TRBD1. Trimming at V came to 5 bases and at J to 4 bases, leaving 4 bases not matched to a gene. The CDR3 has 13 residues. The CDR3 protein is CASSEGQIYGYTF. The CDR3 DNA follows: TGTGCCAGCAGTGAGGGACAGATCTATGGCTACACCTTC.

The CDR3 coding sequence is TGTGCCAGCTCACCACTCCCCAGTGTTCGGGATGTGGGCACAGATACGCAGTATTTT. Translation gives CASSPLPSVRDVGTDTQYF. The chain links TRBV18 to TRBJ2-3, with D possibly being TRBD2 (5 bases). Trimming removed 1 base from V and 1 base from J, with 21 bases in between. Looked up from germline, CDR1 is KGHSH and CDR2 is LQKENI. The CDR3 loop spans 19 amino acids.

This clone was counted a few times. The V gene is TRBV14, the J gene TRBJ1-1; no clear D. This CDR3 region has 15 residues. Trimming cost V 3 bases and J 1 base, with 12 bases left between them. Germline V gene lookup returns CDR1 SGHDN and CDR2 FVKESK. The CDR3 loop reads CASSQSHPRNTEAFF. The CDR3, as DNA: TGTGCCAGCAGCCAGAGCCATCCAAGGAACACTGAAGCTTTCTTT.

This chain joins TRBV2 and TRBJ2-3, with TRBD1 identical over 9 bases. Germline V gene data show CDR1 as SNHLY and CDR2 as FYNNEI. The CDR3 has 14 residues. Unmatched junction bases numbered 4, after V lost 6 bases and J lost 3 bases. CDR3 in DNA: TGTGCCAGCAGCTGGGACAGGGTGACAGATACGCAGTATTTT. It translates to CASSWDRVTDTQYF.

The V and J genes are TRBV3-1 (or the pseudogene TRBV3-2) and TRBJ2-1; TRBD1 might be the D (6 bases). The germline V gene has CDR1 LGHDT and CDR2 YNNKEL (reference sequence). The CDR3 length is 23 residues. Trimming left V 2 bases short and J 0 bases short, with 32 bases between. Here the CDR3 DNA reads TGTGCCAGCAGCCAACAACCCTCCCTCACAGGGAGAGAAACATATTACTCCTACAATGAGCAGTTCTTC. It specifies CASSQQPSLTGRETYYSYNEQFF.

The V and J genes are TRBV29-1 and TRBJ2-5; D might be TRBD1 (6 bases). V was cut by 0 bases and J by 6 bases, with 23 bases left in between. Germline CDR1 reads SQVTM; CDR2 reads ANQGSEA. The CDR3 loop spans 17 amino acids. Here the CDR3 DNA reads TGCAGCGTTGAAGACTTCCCCGGGCAGGGGCGAAGAAAGACCCAGTACTTC. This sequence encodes CSVEDFPGQGRRKTQYF.

Here the CDR3 reads CASRPGQGAGETQYF. The CDR3 bases are TGTGCCAGTAGGCCGGGACAGGGGGCAGGAGAGACCCAGTACTTC. This sequence joins TRBV19 and TRBJ2-5; 12 bases align to TRBD1. The CDR3 is 15 amino acids. With 6 bases clipped from V and 4 bases from J, the junction kept 6 bases outside the gene matches. Germline V gene data show CDR1 as LNHDA and CDR2 as SQIVND (reference sequence).

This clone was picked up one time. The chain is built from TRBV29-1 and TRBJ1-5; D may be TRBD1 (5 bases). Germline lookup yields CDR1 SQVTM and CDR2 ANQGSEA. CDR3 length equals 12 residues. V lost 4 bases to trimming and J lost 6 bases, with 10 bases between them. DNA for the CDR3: TGCAGCGTTGGGGGAAGGGGTCAGCCCCAGCATTTT. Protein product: CSVGGRGQPQHF.

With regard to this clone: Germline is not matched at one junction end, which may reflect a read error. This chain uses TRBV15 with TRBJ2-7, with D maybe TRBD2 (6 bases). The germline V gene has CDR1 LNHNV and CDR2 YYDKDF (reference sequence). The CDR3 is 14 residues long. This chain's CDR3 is CATSRDLGGRAELF. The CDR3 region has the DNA TGTGCCACCAGCAGAGATTTGGGGGGTAGGGCAGAGCTCTTC.

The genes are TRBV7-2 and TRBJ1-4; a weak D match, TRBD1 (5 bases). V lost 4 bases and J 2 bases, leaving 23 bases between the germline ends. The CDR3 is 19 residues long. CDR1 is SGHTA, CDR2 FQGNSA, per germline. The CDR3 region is CASSSPNWGVEGTNEKLFF. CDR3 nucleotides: TGTGCCAGCAGCTCGCCTAATTGGGGGGTGGAAGGGACTAATGAAAAACTGTTTTTT.

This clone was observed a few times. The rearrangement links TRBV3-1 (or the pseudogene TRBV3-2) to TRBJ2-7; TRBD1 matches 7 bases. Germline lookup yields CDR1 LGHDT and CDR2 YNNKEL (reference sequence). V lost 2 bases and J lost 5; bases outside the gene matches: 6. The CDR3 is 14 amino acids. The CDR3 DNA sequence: TGTGCCAGCAGCCAATGGGACAGCCAGCACGAGCAGTACTTC. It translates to CASSQWDSQHEQYF.

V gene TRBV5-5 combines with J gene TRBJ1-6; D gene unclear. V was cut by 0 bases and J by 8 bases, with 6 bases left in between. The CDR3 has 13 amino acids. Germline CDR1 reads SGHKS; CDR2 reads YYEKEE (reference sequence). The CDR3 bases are TGTGCCAGCAGCTTGGATCCTTATTCACCCCTCCACTTT. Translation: CASSLDPYSPLHF.

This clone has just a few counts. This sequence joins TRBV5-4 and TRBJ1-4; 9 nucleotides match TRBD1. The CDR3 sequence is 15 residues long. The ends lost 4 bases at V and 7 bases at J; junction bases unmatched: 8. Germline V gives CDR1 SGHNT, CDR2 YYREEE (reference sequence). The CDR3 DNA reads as TGTGCCAGCAGCGGCGGACAGGGGTGGGGTGAAAAACTGTTTTTT. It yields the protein CASSGGQGWGEKLFF.

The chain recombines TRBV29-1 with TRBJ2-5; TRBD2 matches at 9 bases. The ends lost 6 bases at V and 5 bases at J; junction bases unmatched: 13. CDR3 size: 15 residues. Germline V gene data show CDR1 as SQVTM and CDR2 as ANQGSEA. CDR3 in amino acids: CSVPQGSGGYETQYF. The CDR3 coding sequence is TGCAGCGTACCCCAGGGTAGCGGGGGCTATGAGACCCAGTACTTC.

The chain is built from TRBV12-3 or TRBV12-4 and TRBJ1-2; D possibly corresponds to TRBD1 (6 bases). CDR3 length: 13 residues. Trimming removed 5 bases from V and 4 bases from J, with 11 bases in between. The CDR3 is CASSAQGSYGYTF. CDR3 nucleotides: TGTGCCAGCAGTGCACAGGGTAGCTATGGCTACACCTTC.

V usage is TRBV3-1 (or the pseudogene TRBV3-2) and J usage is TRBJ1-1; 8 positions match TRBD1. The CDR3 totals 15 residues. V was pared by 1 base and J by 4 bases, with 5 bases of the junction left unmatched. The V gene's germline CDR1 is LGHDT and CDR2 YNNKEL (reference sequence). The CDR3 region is CASSQGFTGGTEAFF. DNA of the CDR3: TGTGCCAGCAGCCAAGGATTTACAGGGGGCACTGAAGCTTTCTTT.

CDR3 loop: CASSYSRTSGVMETQYF. For the CDR3, the DNA is TGTGCCAGCAGTTACTCTCGGACTAGCGGGGTGATGGAGACCCAGTACTTC. The rearrangement links TRBV6-2 or TRBV6-3 to TRBJ2-5, with TRBD2 matching 12 bases. V lost 0 bases, J lost 5 bases, and 7 bases stayed unmatched. Germline V gene lookup returns CDR1 MNHEY and CDR2 SVGEGT. This CDR3 contains 17 residues.

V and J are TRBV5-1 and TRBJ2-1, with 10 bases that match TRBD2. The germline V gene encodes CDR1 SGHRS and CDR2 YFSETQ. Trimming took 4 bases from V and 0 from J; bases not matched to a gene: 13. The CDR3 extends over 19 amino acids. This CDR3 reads CASSLASSGGSYSYNEQFF. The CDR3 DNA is TGCGCCAGCAGCCTCGCCTCTAGCGGGGGTTCCTACTCCTACAATGAGCAGTTCTTC.

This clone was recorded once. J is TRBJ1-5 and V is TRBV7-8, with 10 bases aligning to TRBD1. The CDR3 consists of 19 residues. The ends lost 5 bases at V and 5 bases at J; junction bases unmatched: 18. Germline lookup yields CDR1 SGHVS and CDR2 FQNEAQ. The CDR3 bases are TGTGCCAGCAGCCCCACCCTACCCGGGACAGGGGCTAGGGATCAGCCCCAGCATTTT. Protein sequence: CASSPTLPGTGARDQPQHF.

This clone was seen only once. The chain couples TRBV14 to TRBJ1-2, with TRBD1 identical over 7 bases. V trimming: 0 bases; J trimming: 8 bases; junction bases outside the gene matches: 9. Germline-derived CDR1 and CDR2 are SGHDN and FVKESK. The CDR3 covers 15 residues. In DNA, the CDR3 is TGTGCCAGCAGCCAAGAAAGGGGGCAGGAGGAAGGCTACACCTTC. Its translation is CASSQERGQEEGYTF.

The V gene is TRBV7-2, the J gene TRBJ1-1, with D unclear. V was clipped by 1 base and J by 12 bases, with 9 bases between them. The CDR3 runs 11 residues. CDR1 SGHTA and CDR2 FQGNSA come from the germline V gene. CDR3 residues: CASSLGRIPFF. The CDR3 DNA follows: TGTGCCAGCAGCTTAGGCAGGATACCTTTCTTT.

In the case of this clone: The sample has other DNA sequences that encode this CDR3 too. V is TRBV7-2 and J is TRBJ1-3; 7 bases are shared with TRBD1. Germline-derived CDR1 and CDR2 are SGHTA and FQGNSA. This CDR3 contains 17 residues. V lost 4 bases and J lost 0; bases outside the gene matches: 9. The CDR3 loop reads CASSSLPDRHSGNTIYF. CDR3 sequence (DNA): TGTGCCAGCAGCTCATTACCGGACAGGCACTCTGGAAACACCATATATTTT.

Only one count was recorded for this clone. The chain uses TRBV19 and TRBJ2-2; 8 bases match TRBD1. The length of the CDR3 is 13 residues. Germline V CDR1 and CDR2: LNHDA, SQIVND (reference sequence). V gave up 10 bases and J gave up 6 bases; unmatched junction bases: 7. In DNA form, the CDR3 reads TGTGCCACCAGGACAGGGAGTGCCGGGGAGCTGTTTTTT. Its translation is CATRTGSAGELFF.

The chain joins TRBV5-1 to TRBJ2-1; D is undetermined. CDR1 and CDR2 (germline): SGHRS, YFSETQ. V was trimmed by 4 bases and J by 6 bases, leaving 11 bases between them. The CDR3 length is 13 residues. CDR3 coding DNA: TGCGCCAGCAGCCAGGATTCCGGCAATGAGCAGTTCTTC. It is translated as CASSQDSGNEQFF.

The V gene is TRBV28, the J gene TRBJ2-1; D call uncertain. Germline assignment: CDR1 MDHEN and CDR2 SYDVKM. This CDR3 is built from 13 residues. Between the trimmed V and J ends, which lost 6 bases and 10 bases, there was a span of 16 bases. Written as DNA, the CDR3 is TGTGCCAGCAGGGCTTCAGTCTACGGGGAGCAGTTCTTC. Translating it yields CASRASVYGEQFF. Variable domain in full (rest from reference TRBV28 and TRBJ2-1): DVKVTQSSRYLVKRTGEKVFLECVQDMDHENMFWYRQDPGLGLRLIYFSYDVKMKEKGDIPEGYSVSREKKERFSLILESASTNQTSMYLCASRASVYGEQFFGPGTRLTVL.

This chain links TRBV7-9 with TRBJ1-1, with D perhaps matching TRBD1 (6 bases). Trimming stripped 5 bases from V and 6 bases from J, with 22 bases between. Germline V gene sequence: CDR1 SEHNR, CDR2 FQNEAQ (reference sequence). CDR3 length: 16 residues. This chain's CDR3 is CASSLDPGGESPEAFF. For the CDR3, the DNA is TGTGCCAGCAGCCTAGATCCGGGGGGCGAATCCCCTGAAGCTTTCTTT.

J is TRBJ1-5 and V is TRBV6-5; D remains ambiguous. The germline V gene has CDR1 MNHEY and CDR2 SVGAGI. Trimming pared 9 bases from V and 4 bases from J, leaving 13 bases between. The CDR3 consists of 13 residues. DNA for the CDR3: TGTGCCAGTGTGGAGAGAAAAAATCAGCCCCAGCATTTT. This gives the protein CASVERKNQPQHF.